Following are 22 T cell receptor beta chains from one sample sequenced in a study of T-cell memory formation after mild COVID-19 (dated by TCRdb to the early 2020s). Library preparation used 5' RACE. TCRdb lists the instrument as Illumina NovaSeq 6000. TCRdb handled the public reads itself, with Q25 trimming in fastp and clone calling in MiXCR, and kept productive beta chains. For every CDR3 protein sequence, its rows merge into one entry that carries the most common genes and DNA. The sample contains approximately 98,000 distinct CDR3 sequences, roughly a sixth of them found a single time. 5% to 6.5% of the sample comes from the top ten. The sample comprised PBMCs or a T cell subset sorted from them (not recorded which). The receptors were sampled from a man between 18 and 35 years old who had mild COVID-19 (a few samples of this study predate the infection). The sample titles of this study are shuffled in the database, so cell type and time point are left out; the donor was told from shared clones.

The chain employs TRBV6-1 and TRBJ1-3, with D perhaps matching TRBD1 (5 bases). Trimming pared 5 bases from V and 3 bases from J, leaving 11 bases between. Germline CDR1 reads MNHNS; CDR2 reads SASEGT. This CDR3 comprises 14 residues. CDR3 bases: TGTGCCAGCAGTTCCCCCAGGGATGGAAACACCATATATTTT. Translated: CASSSPRDGNTIYF.

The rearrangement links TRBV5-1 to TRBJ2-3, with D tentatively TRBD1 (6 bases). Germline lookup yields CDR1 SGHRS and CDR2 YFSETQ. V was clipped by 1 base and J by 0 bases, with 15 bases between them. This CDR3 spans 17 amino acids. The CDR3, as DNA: TGCGCCAGCAGCTTGTTTGTCCAGGGGTCTAGCACAGATACGCAGTATTTT. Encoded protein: CASSLFVQGSSTDTQYF. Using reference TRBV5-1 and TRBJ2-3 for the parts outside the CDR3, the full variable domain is KAGVTQTPRYLIKTRGQQVTLSCSPISGHRSVSWYQQTPGQGLQFLFEYFSETQRNKGNFPGRFSGRQFSNSRSEMNVSTLELGDSALYLCASSLFVQGSSTDTQYFGPGTRLTVL.

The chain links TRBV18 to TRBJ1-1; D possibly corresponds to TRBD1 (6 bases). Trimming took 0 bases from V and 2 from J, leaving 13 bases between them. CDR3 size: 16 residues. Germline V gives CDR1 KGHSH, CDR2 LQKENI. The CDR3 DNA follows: TGTGCCAGCTCACCACCAACAGGGAGGATTAACACTGAAGCTTTCTTT. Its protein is CASSPPTGRINTEAFF.

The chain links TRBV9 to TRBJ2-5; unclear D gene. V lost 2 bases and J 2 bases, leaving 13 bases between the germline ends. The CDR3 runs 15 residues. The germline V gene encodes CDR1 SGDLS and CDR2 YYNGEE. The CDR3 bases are TGTGCCAGCAGCGTCACTACGACCCCGCAAGAGACCCAGTACTTC. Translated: CASSVTTTPQETQYF.

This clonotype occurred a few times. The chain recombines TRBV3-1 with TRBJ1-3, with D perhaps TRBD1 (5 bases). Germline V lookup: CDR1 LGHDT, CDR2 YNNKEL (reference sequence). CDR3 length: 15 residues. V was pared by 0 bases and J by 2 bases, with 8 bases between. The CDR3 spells CASSQDGGPGNTIYF. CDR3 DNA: TGTGCCAGCAGCCAAGACGGGGGACCTGGAAACACCATATATTTT. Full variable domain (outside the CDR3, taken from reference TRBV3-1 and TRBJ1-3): DTAVSQTPKYLVTQMGNDKSIKCEQNLGHDTMYWYKQDSKKFLKIMFSYNNKELIINETVPNRFSPKSPDKAHLNLHINSLELGDSAVYFCASSQDGGPGNTIYFGEGSWLTVV.

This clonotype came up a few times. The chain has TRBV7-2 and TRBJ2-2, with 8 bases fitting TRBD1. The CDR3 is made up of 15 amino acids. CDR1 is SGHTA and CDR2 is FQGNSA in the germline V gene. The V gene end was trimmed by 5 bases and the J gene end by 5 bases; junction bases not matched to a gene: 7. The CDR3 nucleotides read TGTGCCAGCAGCCCCCAGGGGGCAAAGACCGGGGAGCTGTTTTTT. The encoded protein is CASSPQGAKTGELFF.

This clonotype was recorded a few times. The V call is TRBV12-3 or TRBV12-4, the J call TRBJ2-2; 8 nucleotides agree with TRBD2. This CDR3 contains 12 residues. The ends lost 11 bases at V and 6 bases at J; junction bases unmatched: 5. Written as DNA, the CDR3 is TGTGCCGCCGGGACTAGGGCCGGGGAGCTGTTTTTT. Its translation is CAAGTRAGELFF.

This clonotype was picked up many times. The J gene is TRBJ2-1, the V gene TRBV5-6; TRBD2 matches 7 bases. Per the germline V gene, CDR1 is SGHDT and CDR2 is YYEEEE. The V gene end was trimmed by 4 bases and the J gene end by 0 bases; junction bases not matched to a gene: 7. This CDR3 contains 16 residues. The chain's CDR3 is CASSGVAGDSYNEQFF. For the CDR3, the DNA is TGTGCCAGCAGCGGGGTGGCGGGGGACTCCTACAATGAGCAGTTCTTC.

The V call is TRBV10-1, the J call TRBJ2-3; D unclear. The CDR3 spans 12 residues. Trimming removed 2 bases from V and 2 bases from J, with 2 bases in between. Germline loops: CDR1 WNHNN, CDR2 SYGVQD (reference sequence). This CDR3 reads CASSEATDTQYF. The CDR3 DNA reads TGCGCCAGCAGTGAGGCCACAGATACGCAGTATTTT.

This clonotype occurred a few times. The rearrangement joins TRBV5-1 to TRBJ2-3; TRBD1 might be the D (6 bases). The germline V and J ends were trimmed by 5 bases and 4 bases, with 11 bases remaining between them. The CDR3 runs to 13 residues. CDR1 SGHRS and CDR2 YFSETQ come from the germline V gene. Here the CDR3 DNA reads TGCGCCAGCAGGGAGACAGGTGCAGATACGCAGTATTTT. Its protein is CASRETGADTQYF.

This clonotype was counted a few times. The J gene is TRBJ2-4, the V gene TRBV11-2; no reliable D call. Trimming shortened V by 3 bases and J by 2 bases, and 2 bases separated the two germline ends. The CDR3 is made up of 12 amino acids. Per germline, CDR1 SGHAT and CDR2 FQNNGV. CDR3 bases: TGTGCCAGCAGCTTTACCAAAAACATTCAGTACTTC. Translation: CASSFTKNIQYF. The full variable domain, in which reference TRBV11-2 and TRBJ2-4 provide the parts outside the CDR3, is EAGVAQSPRYKIIEKRQSVAFWCNPISGHATLYWYQQILGQGPKLLIQFQNNGVVDDSQLPKDRFSAERLKGVDSTLKIQPAKLEDSAVYLCASSFTKNIQYFGAGTRLSVL.

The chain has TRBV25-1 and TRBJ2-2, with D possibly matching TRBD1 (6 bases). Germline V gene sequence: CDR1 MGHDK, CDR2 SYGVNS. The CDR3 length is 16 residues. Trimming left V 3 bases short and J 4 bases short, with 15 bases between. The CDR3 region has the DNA TGTGCCAGCAGTGAGCTGGGGGCAAGAGGCACCGGGGAGCTGTTTTTT. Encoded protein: CASSELGARGTGELFF.

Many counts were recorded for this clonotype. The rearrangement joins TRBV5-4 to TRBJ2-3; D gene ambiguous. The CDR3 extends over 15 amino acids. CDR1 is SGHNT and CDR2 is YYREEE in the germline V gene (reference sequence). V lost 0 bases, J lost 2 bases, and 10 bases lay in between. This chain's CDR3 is CASSLASTHTDTQYF. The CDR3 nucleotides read TGTGCCAGCAGCTTGGCGTCTACCCACACAGATACGCAGTATTTT. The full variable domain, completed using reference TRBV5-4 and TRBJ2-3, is ETGVTQSPTHLIKTRGQQVTLRCSSQSGHNTVSWYQQALGQGPQFIFQYYREEENGRGNFPPRFSGLQFPNYSSELNVNALELDDSALYLCASSLASTHTDTQYFGPGTRLTVL.

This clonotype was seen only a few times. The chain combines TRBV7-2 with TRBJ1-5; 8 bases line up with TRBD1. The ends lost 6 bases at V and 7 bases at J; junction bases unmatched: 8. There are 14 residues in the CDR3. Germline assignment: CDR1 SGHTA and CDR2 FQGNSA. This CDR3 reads CASSPDRGGQPQHF. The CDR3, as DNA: TGTGCCAGCAGTCCCGACAGGGGAGGACAGCCCCAGCATTTT.

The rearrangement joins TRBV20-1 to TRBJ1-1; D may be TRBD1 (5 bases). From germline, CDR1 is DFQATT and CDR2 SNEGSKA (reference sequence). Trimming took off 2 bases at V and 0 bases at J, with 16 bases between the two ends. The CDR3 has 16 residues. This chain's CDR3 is CSARRWGLSMNTEAFF. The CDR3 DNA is TGCAGTGCTAGACGTTGGGGCCTCTCAATGAACACTGAAGCTTTCTTT.

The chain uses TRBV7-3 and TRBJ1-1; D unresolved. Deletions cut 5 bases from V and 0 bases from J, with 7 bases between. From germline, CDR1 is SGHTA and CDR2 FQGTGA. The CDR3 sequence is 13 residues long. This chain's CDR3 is CASSIYMNTEAFF. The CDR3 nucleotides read TGTGCCAGCAGCATATACATGAACACTGAAGCTTTCTTT.

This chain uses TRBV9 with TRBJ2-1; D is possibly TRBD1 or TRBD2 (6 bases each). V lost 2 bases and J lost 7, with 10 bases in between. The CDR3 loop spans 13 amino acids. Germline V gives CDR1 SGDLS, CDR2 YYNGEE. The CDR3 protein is CASSVGGWNEQFF. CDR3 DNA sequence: TGTGCCAGCAGCGTGGGGGGCTGGAATGAGCAGTTCTTC.

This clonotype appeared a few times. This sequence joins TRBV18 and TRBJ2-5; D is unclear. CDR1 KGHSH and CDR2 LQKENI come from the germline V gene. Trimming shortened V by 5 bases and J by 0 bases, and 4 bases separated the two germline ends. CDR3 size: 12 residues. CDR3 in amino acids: CASSYDQETQYF. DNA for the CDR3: TGTGCCAGCTCATACGACCAAGAGACCCAGTACTTC.

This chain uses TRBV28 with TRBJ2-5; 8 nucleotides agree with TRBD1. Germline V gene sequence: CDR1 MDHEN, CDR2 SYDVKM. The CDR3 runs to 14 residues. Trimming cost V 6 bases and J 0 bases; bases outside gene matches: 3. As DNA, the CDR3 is TGTGCCAGCAGCACGGACAGGGACCAAGAGACCCAGTACTTC. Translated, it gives CASSTDRDQETQYF.

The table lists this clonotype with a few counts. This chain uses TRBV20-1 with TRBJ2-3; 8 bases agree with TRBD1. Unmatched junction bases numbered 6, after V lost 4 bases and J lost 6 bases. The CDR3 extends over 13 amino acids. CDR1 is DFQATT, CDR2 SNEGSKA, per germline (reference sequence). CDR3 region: CSATGTGRDTQYF. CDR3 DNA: TGCAGTGCTACCGGGACAGGACGCGATACGCAGTATTTT.

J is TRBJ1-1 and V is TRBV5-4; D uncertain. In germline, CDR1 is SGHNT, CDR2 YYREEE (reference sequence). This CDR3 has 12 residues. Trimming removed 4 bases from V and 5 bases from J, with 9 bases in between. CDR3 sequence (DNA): TGTGCCAGCAGCAACGTACGGACTGAAGCTTTCTTT. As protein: CASSNVRTEAFF.

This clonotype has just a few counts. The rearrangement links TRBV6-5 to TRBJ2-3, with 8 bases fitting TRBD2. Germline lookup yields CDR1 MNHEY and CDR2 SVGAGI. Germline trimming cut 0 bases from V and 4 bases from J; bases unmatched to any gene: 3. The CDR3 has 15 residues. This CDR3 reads CASSYSGGGSDTQYF. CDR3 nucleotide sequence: TGTGCCAGCAGTTACTCAGGCGGGGGGTCAGATACGCAGTATTTT.